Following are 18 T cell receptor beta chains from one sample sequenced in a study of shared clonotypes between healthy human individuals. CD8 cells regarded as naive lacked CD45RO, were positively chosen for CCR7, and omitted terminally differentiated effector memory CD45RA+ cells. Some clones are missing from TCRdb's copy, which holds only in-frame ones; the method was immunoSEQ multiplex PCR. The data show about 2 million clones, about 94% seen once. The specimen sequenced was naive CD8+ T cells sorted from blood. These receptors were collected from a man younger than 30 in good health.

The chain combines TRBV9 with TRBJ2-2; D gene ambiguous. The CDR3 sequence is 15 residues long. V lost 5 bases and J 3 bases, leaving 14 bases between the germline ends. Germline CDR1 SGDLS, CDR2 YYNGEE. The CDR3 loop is CASSSRPGHTGELFF. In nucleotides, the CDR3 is TGTGCCAGCAGTTCTAGGCCAGGACACACCGGGGAGCTGTTTTTT.

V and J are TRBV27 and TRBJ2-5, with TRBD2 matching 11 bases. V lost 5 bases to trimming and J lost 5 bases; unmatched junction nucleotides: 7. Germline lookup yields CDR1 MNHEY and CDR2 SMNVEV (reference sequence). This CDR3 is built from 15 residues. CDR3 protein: CASSGLAGGLETQYF. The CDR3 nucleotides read TGTGCCAGCAGTGGTCTAGCGGGGGGCCTGGAGACCCAGTACTTC.

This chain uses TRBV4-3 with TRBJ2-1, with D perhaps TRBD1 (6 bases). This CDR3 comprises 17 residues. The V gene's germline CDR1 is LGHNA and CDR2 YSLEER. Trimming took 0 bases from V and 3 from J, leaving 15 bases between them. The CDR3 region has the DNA TGCGCCAGCAGCCAAGATTGGGCCAGGGGTTTCTACAATGAGCAGTTCTTC. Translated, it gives CASSQDWARGFYNEQFF.

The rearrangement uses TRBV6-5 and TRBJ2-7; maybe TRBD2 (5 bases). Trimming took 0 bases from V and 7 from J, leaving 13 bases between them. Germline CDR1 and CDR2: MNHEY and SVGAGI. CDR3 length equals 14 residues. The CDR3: CASSYSGELREQYF. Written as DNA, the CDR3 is TGTGCCAGCAGTTACTCCGGGGAATTAAGGGAGCAGTACTTC.

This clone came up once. The CDR3 DNA reads TGTGCCAGCAGCCAGTCAGGGACAGGGGGTTCTGGCTACACCTTC. Translation: CASSQSGTGGSGYTF. The chain carries TRBV27 and TRBJ1-2, with 11 positions matching TRBD1. The V gene's germline CDR1 is MNHEY and CDR2 SMNVEV (reference sequence). This CDR3 is 15 amino acids long. Germline trimming cut 6 bases from V and 7 bases from J; bases unmatched to any gene: 10.

The CDR3 loop reads CASSQVWGQQETQYF. CDR3 DNA: TGCGCCAGCAGCCAAGTCTGGGGACAACAAGAGACCCAGTACTTC. The genes are TRBV4-3 and TRBJ2-5; possible D gene TRBD1, 6 bases. Per the germline V gene, CDR1 is LGHNA and CDR2 is YSLEER. This CDR3 is built from 15 residues. Trimming stripped 1 base from V and 2 bases from J, with 11 bases between.

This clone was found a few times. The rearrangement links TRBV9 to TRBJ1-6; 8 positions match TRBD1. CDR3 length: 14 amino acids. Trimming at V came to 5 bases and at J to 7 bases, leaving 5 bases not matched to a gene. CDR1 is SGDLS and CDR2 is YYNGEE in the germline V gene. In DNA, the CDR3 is TGTGCCAGCAGGGGACAGGACTTAAATTCACCCCTCCACTTT. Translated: CASRGQDLNSPLHF.

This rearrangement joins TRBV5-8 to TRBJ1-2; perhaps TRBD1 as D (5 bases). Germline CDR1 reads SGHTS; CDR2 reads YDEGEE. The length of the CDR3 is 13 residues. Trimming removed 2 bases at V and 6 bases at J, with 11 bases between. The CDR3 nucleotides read TGTGCCAGCAGCTTCGAGACAGCGAATGGCTACACCTTC. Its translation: CASSFETANGYTF.

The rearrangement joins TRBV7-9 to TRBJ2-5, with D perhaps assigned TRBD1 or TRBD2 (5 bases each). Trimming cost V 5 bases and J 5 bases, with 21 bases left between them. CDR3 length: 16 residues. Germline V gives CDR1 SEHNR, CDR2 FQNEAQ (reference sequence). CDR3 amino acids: CASSPTSGTPRETQYF. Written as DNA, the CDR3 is TGTGCCAGCAGCCCGACCTCCGGGACCCCTCGCGAGACCCAGTACTTC.

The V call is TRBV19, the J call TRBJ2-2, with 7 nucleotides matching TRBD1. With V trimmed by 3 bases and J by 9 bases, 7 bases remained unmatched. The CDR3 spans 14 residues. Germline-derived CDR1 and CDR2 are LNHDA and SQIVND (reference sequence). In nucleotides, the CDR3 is TGTGCCAGTAGTATTCCAGGGGGAGTCCGGGAGCTGTTTTTT. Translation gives CASSIPGGVRELFF.

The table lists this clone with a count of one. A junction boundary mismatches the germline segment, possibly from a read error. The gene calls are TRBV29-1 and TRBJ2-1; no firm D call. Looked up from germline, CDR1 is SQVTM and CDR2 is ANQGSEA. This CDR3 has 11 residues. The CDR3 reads CSVEWRPGVVF. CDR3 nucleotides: TGCAGCGTTGAGTGGAGACCGGGCGTGGTCTTC.

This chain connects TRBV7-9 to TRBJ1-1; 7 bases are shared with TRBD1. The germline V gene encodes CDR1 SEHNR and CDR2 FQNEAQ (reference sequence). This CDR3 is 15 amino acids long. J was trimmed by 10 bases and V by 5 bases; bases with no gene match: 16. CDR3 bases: TGTGCCAGCAGCATCCCCATGGACAGGCTGGGGTCAGCTTTCTTT. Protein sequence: CASSIPMDRLGSAFF.

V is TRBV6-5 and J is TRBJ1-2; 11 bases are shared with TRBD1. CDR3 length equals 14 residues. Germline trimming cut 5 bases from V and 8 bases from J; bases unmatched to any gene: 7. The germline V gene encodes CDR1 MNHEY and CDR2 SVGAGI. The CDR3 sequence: CASSNPGQGVGYTF. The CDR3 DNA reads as TGTGCCAGCAGTAATCCGGGACAGGGGGTCGGCTACACCTTC.

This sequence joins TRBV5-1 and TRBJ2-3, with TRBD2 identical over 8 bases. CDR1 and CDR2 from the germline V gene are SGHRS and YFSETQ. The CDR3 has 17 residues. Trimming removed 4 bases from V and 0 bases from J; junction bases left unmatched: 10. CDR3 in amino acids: CASSGVASGFSTDTQYF. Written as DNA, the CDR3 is TGCGCCAGCAGCGGGGTTGCTAGCGGGTTTAGCACAGATACGCAGTATTTT.

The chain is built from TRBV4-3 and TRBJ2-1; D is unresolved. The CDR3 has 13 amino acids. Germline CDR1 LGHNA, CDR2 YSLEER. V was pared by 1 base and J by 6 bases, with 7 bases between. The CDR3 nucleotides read TGCGCCAGCAGCCAAGGACCCCGCAATGAGCAGTTCTTC. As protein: CASSQGPRNEQFF.

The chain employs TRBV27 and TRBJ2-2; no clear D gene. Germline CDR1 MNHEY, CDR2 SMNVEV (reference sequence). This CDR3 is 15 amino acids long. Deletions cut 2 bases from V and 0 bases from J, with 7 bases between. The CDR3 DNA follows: TGTGCCAGCAGTTTAAGGGCCCCGAACACCGGGGAGCTGTTTTTT. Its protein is CASSLRAPNTGELFF.

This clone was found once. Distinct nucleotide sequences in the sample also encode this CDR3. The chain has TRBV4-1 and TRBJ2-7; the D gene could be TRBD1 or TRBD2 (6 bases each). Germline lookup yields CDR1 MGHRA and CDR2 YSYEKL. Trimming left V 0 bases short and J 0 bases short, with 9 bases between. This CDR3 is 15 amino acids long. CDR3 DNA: TGCGCCAGCAGCCAAGAAGGGGGGAGCTCCTACGAGCAGTACTTC. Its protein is CASSQEGGSSYEQYF.

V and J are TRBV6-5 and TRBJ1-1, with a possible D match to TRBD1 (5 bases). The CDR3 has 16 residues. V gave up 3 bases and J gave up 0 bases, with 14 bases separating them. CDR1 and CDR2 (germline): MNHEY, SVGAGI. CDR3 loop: CASSYRWGVVNTEAFF. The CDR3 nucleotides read TGTGCCAGCAGTTATCGTTGGGGGGTGGTGAACACTGAAGCTTTCTTT.